The clone carrying this T cell receptor (beta chain) has a count of ten or more. Its antigen is still unknown. This specimen belongs to a study of CD8 T cells in ankylosing spondylitis. Germline V gene sequence: CDR1 SGHRS, CDR2 YFSETQ. Trimming shortened V by 0 bases and J by 5 bases, and 12 bases separated the two germline ends. The CDR3 consists of 14 residues. Quantitative 5'-RACE with molecular barcodes generated TCR beta libraries. TCRdb called the 5' RACE reads again in MiXCR, with one record for every CDR3 protein. The table records around 150,000 distinct CDR3 sequences, around 19% of them present only once. Study-wide points: Significantly higher representation of disease-linked clones was reported for matched ankylosing spondylitis synovial fluid. It appeared that ankylosing spondylitis blood was characterized by a TCR beta motif of several highly homologous variants. The disease-linked clones had a CD8+ phenotype and low blood frequencies.

This chain uses TRBV5-1 with TRBJ2-7; D possibly corresponds to TRBD1 (6 bases). This TCR was recovered from a male donor with ankylosing spondylitis or in good health (not recorded which). The specimen was blood, either unsorted or a sorted T cell fraction (not recorded which). The CDR3 sequence is CASSLGQAPHEQYF. CDR3 DNA: TGCGCCAGCAGCTTGGGACAGGCTCCCCACGAGCAGTACTTC. The full variable domain, rest sourced from reference TRBV5-1 and TRBJ2-7, is KAGVTQTPRYLIKTRGQQVTLSCSPISGHRSVSWYQQTPGQGLQFLFEYFSETQRNKGNFPGRFSGRQFSNSRSEMNVSTLELGDSALYLCASSLGQAPHEQYFGPGTRLTVT.